The sequence of this T cell receptor (beta chain) was determined in a study of cytotoxic CD8 clonotypes in ibrutinib-treated CLL (dated by TCRdb to the early 2020s). General notes on the study: The cohort had over ten relapsed/refractory and approximately 14 treatment-naive patients; approximately 17 were IGHV unmutated. Partial responses were observed in roughly 24 patients and complete responses in 2; after a median follow-up of 68 months, remission was maintained in approximately 14 patients and progression was observed in approximately 12. Samples at response were collected after a median of about 13 months of treatment, with a range of roughly 6 to 40 months. Samples averaged roughly 260,000 productive templates and about 94,000 productive rearrangements. Of the roughly 86 people in the trial, approximately 24 had longitudinal samples available. Cryopreserved peripheral blood mononuclear cells were obtained prior to treatment, at the time of response, and at either disease progression or sustained remission. Every remission and progressive disease sample was obtained while ibrutinib was still being received by the patients.

Approximately 2 micrograms of genomic DNA were extracted from cryopreserved PBMCs for TCR beta library preparation. Longitudinal blood samples from CLL patients receiving ibrutinib monotherapy were subjected to high-throughput TCR beta sequencing. Patients were enrolled in a phase 2 open-label single-center ibrutinib monotherapy trial. Findings and caveats that apply to the study as a whole: Sustained-remission and progressing patients did not have matched sampling times, and lymph node repertoires were not examined. Baseline clonality exceeded that of age-matched healthy donors and correlated strongly with circulating CD8+ T-cell counts. Public clonotypes were rare and either shrank or stayed stable during treatment, and the rise in clonality at ibrutinib response reflected expansion of private clonotypes. Clonality rose at ibrutinib response, remained stable during sustained remission, and dropped back toward baseline at progression.

Each clonotype received, on average, 10x coverage in deep resolution sequencing performed on a MiSeq, where the target depth lay between 1 in 1 million and 1 in 200,000 T cells. The immunoSEQ hsTCRB Kit was used to generate the TCR beta libraries. Per the authors' processing: ImmunoSEQ Data Assistant and ImmunoSEQ Analyzer were used for data analysis, and V, D and J genes were assigned according to IMGT definitions. Clonality was computed as one minus normalized Shannon entropy of productive rearrangement frequencies, ranging from 0 to 1. Only overrepresented clonotypes making up at least 0.05% of the repertoire of each patient were included in the public clonotype analysis. Approximately 14 age-matched healthy donor repertoires from immuneACCESS served as clonality controls. The immuneACCESS repertoire file appears here via TCRdb, limited to in-frame rearrangements. These files lack a portion of the clones; in checked studies, under half of the deficit traces to unresolved V genes, and the cause of the others is not known. The DNA was the basis for D and trimming; V, J and clone size are from that table. The sample contains some 350,000 clones, over 55% of them found a single time. The ten largest account for 5% to 6.5% of the sample.

As concerns this clone: Its cognate antigen has yet to be identified. No base-level quality is on record; no much larger clone is a single base apart.

Trimmed from V: 2 bases; trimmed from J: 2 bases; junction bases lacking a gene match: 6. From the cysteine through the phenylalanine, the CDR3 covers 16 amino acids. CDR3 DNA is the only sequence kept; it has 48 bases, read in frame from the first base. For CDR1 and CDR2, the germline V gene (reference sequence) lists SGHNT and YYREEE. This specimen consisted of PBMCs, obtained after 36 months of ibrutinib treatment. This chain joins TRBV5-4 to TRBJ2-3; 9 central bases correspond to TRBD1. The source is a human donor with chronic lymphocytic leukemia. The sequenced DNA: TGTGCCAGCAGCTTAGACAGGGGGGTGATCACAGATACGCAGTATTTT. Translated, this is CASSLDRGVITDTQYF. Here the CDR3 is joined to the reference TRBV5-4 and TRBJ2-3 genes, and the full variable domain is: ETGVTQSPTHLIKTRGQQVTLRCSSQSGHNTVSWYQQALGQGPQFIFQYYREEENGRGNFPPRFSGLQFPNYSSELNVNALELDDSALYLCASSLDRGVITDTQYFGPGTRLTVL.